The next 22 T cell receptor beta chains were all read from a single sample in a study of shared clonotypes between healthy human individuals. Positive CCR7 selection of CD45RO-negative cells yielded the naive CD8 cells, and terminally differentiated effector memory CD45RA+ cells were excluded. The assay was immunoSEQ multiplex PCR, and TCRdb's table has in-frame clones only and misses some. The sample holds hundreds of thousands of clones; about 96% are singletons and the top ten take about 0.12%. The sequencing sample was made of naive CD8+ T cells sorted from blood. These receptor sequences come from a young woman in good health.

The V and J genes are TRBV29-1 and TRBJ1-5; D not certain. CDR3 length equals 12 residues. CDR1 SQVTM and CDR2 ANQGSEA come from the germline V gene. The V and J ends lost 7 bases and 4 bases respectively, with 11 bases between them. CDR3 DNA: TGCAGCGCCCGGGAAGGAAATCAGCCCCAGCATTTT. Its translation is CSAREGNQPQHF.

The chain is built from TRBV27 and TRBJ2-2; D remains unclear. V lost 5 bases to trimming and J lost 4 bases, with 14 bases between them. This CDR3 has 15 residues. Germline values: CDR1 MNHEY, CDR2 SMNVEV (reference sequence). CDR3 protein: CASSPSGSSTGELFF. In DNA, the CDR3 is TGTGCCAGCAGTCCATCCGGGTCGTCCACCGGGGAGCTGTTTTTT.

This chain joins TRBV19 and TRBJ2-7, with D tentatively TRBD1 or TRBD2 (5 bases each). Trimming left V 1 base short and J 0 bases short, with 7 bases between. This CDR3 region has 14 residues. Germline CDR1 and CDR2: LNHDA and SQIVND (reference sequence). DNA of the CDR3: TGTGCCAGTAGTATAGTCGGGACCTCCTACGAGCAGTACTTC. Protein sequence: CASSIVGTSYEQYF. Full variable domain (rest looked up from reference TRBV19 and TRBJ2-7): DGGITQSPKYLFRKEGQNVTLSCEQNLNHDAMYWYRQDPGQGLRLIYYSQIVNDFQKGDIAEGYSVSREKKESFPLTVTSAQKNPTAFYLCASSIVGTSYEQYFGPGTRLTVT.

The chain recombines TRBV7-6 with TRBJ1-1; 8 bases map to TRBD1. Germline V gene sequence: CDR1 SGHVS, CDR2 FNYEAQ. The CDR3 has 14 residues. Trimming cost V 4 bases and J 1 base; bases outside gene matches: 2. CDR3 amino acids: CASSWDRRNTEAFF. CDR3 in DNA: TGTGCCAGCAGCTGGGACAGGCGGAACACTGAAGCTTTCTTT. Full variable domain (outside the CDR3, taken from reference TRBV7-6 and TRBJ1-1): GAGVSQSPRYKVTKRGQDVALRCDPISGHVSLYWYRQALGQGPEFLTYFNYEAQQDKSGLPNDRFSAERPEGSISTLTIQRTEQRDSAMYRCASSWDRRNTEAFFGQGTRLTVV.

For this clone: This specimen includes other DNA sequences encoding the same CDR3. The rearrangement links TRBV7-9 to TRBJ1-1; D is unclear. The CDR3 covers 14 residues. V lost 1 base, J lost 1 base, and 7 bases lay in between. Germline-derived CDR1 and CDR2 are SEHNR and FQNEAQ (reference sequence). DNA of the CDR3: TGTGCCAGCAGCTTAGTACGTGGGAACACTGAAGCTTTCTTT. Encoded protein: CASSLVRGNTEAFF.

The V and J genes are TRBV7-9 and TRBJ2-7; a possible D gene is TRBD1 (7 bases). Trimming cost V 5 bases and J 2 bases, with 13 bases left between them. CDR1 and CDR2 (germline): SEHNR, FQNEAQ (reference sequence). This CDR3 has 14 amino acids. The CDR3 here is CASSPQGRTYEQYF. CDR3 sequence (DNA): TGTGCCAGCAGCCCACAGGGGAGGACCTACGAGCAGTACTTC. Full variable domain (missing parts from reference TRBV7-9 and TRBJ2-7): DTGVSQNPRHKITKRGQNVTFRCDPISEHNRLYWYRQTLGQGPEFLTYFQNEAQLEKSRLLSDRFSAERPKGSFSTLEIQRTEQGDSAMYLCASSPQGRTYEQYFGPGTRLTVT.

This clone came up once. J is TRBJ1-1 and V is TRBV28; tentative D call: TRBD1 (6 bases). In germline, CDR1 is MDHEN, CDR2 SYDVKM. This CDR3 spans 14 amino acids. Deletions cut 8 bases from V and 3 bases from J, with 16 bases between. The CDR3 DNA reads as TGTGCCAGCGGCCTGGGACATTGGGACACTGAAGCTTTCTTT. Protein sequence: CASGLGHWDTEAFF.

The chain employs TRBV5-6 and TRBJ1-4; D is uncertain. CDR1 SGHDT and CDR2 YYEEEE come from the germline V gene. The length of the CDR3 is 13 residues. V lost 4 bases and J 8 bases, leaving 12 bases between the germline ends. For the CDR3, the DNA is TGTGCCAGCAGCATCAGAGGGAGGGAAAAACTGTTTTTT. This encodes CASSIRGREKLFF.

This clone appeared a few times. This chain joins TRBV28 and TRBJ2-1; D is undetermined. The CDR3 consists of 17 residues. Deletions cut 5 bases from V and 6 bases from J, with 23 bases between. In germline, CDR1 is MDHEN, CDR2 SYDVKM. The CDR3 region is CASSIPLLSPGVNEQFF. As DNA, the CDR3 is TGTGCCAGCAGTATCCCGCTGTTGTCTCCAGGAGTCAATGAGCAGTTCTTC.

This clone was seen only a few times. The gene calls are TRBV4-1 and TRBJ1-1; D is undetermined. The CDR3 loop spans 15 amino acids. Germline CDR1 MGHRA, CDR2 YSYEKL. The V and J ends lost 0 bases and 1 base respectively, with 9 bases between them. The CDR3 DNA is TGCGCCAGCAGCCAAGAAAGGAGACCGAACACTGAAGCTTTCTTT. Protein: CASSQERRPNTEAFF.

V is TRBV28 and J is TRBJ1-4; 7 bases align to TRBD1. Germline lookup yields CDR1 MDHEN and CDR2 SYDVKM. The length of the CDR3 is 18 residues. Trimming at V came to 5 bases and at J to 3 bases, leaving 15 bases not matched to a gene. In nucleotides, the CDR3 is TGTGCCAGCAGTAACCGGGACAGCTTCTTCTTAGCTAATGAAAAACTGTTTTTT. Amino acids: CASSNRDSFFLANEKLFF.

The chain links TRBV5-4 to TRBJ2-1; no reliable D call. CDR1 SGHNT and CDR2 YYREEE come from the germline V gene (reference sequence). The CDR3 covers 13 residues. The V gene lost 0 bases and the J gene lost 7 bases, with 8 bases spanning the gap. CDR3 sequence: CASSLDPGNEQFF. The CDR3 DNA reads TGTGCCAGCAGCTTGGACCCCGGGAATGAGCAGTTCTTC.

This rearrangement joins TRBV7-8 to TRBJ2-7, with TRBD2 as a possible D gene (7 bases). There are 16 residues in the CDR3. In germline, CDR1 is SGHVS, CDR2 FQNEAQ. Between the trimmed V and J ends, which lost 2 bases and 2 bases, there was a span of 16 bases. CDR3 nucleotides: TGTGCCAGCAGCTTATCTGGGACGCGGGGGCCCTACGAGCAGTACTTC. Amino acid sequence: CASSLSGTRGPYEQYF.

The V call is TRBV7-9, the J call TRBJ2-2; no clear D gene. Germline V gives CDR1 SEHNR, CDR2 FQNEAQ (reference sequence). This CDR3 contains 13 residues. V gave up 4 bases and J gave up 5 bases, with 8 bases separating them. CDR3 DNA: TGTGCCAGCAGCTCTAACCCTACCGGGGAGCTGTTTTTT. The encoded protein is CASSSNPTGELFF.

This clone was observed a single time. The chain employs TRBV7-9 and TRBJ2-5, with 7 bases aligning to TRBD2. Germline V gene data show CDR1 as SEHNR and CDR2 as FQNEAQ (reference sequence). The CDR3 has 14 amino acids. V was clipped by 3 bases and J by 5 bases; unmatched bases: 6. The DNA for the CDR3 is TGTGCCAGCAGCTTCGCGGGAGTAGGGGAGACCCAGTACTTC. It encodes CASSFAGVGETQYF.

The rearrangement links TRBV5-4 to TRBJ2-7; possible D gene TRBD1, 5 bases. V was clipped by 1 base and J by 5 bases, with 10 bases between them. The CDR3 contains 13 residues. Germline loops: CDR1 SGHNT, CDR2 YYREEE (reference sequence). The CDR3 is CASSLRGIHEQYF. DNA for the CDR3: TGTGCCAGCAGCTTGAGGGGTATCCACGAGCAGTACTTC.

CDR3 in DNA: TGTGCCAGCAGCCAAGATGACGGGTTCTCCTACGAGCAGTACTTC. It translates to CASSQDDGFSYEQYF. The chain employs TRBV4-2 and TRBJ2-7; D unresolved. The V gene's germline CDR1 is LGHNA and CDR2 YNFKEQ. V was shortened by 0 bases and J by 0 bases, with 9 bases between the two germline ends. CDR3 length: 15 amino acids.

V is TRBV28 and J is TRBJ2-2; TRBD2 matches at 13 bases. V lost 6 bases to trimming and J lost 8 bases; unmatched junction nucleotides: 9. The CDR3 extends over 16 amino acids. From germline, CDR1 is MDHEN and CDR2 SYDVKM. CDR3 coding DNA: TGTGCCAGCAGACCTACTAGCGGGAGGGCAGGTGGGGAGCTGTTTTTT. It encodes CASRPTSGRAGGELFF.

The sample holds one count of this clone. The V and J genes are TRBV5-1 and TRBJ2-5; 12 bases agree with TRBD2. This CDR3 comprises 17 residues. V gave up 4 bases and J gave up 2 bases; unmatched junction bases: 9. Germline V CDR1 and CDR2: SGHRS, YFSETQ. CDR3 in amino acids: CASSQPGTSGYQETQYF. CDR3 sequence (DNA): TGCGCCAGCAGCCAACCCGGGACTAGCGGGTATCAAGAGACCCAGTACTTC.

J is TRBJ2-3 and V is TRBV2; TRBD1 matches 11 bases. Germline loops: CDR1 SNHLY, CDR2 FYNNEI. CDR3 length equals 16 residues. With 5 bases clipped from V and 1 base from J, the junction kept 5 bases outside the gene matches. The CDR3 is CASSMGQGVRTDTQYF. CDR3 nucleotides: TGTGCCAGCAGTATGGGACAGGGGGTCCGCACAGATACGCAGTATTTT.

The chain recombines TRBV2 with TRBJ1-2; D might be TRBD1 (5 bases). The length of the CDR3 is 13 residues. CDR1 and CDR2 from the germline V gene are SNHLY and FYNNEI. Trimming removed 10 bases from V and 1 base from J, with 13 bases in between. The CDR3 protein is CAIDRDGNYGYTF. CDR3 DNA: TGTGCCATAGACCGGGACGGTAACTATGGCTACACCTTC.

This rearrangement joins TRBV7-9 to TRBJ2-3, with 9 bases aligning to TRBD2. Trimming at V came to 4 bases and at J to 6 bases, leaving 11 bases not matched to a gene. CDR3 length: 16 residues. Germline-derived CDR1 and CDR2 are SEHNR and FQNEAQ (reference sequence). The CDR3 loop is CASSSSPGLAGDTQYF. DNA for the CDR3: TGTGCCAGCAGCTCGTCACCGGGACTAGCAGGGGATACGCAGTATTTT.